These T cell receptor beta chains were read from a single sample in a study of T-cell reconstitution after alpha-beta-depleted transplantation in children. Each CDR3 protein is one row after TCRdb ran MiXCR on the PCR reads. The sample has fewer than 450,000 distinct CDR3 sequences; about 17% are singletons. Sample: PBMCs, mostly from graft donor cells, taken 360 days after TCRalphabeta/CD19-depleted stem cell transplant. The origin of the receptors is a male patient aged 2 to 10 who had a stem cell transplant for acute lymphoblastic leukemia, so the T cells may come from the graft donor. CDR3s include the opening cysteine and the closing phenylalanine or tryptophan. The D gene is left open where the match is weak. Part of the rows lack a size; the others show once, few, many or a class for expanded clones.

cdr3_length	v_call	clone_size	d_call	j_call	cdr3_nt	cdr3_aa
14	TRBV12-3/TRBV12-4	many	TRBD1	TRBJ2-5	TGTGCCAGCAGCTCCGGACAGGGTAAAGAGACCCAGTACTTC	CASSSGQGKETQYF
15	TRBV28	-	-	TRBJ2-1	TGTGCCAGCAGTTTTAGTGTTAGGTCCTACAATGAGCAGTTCTTC	CASSFSVRSYNEQFF
12	TRBV5-5	-	-	TRBJ2-4	TGTGCCAGCAACGAACGGGGTAACATTCAGTACTTC	CASNERGNIQYF
15	TRBV7-2	few	TRBD2	TRBJ2-1	TGTGCCAGCAGCAAATCTAGCGGGAGCTTTAATGAGCAGTTCTTC	CASSKSSGSFNEQFF
12	TRBV3-1	few	-	TRBJ2-1	TGTGCCAGCAGCCCCCGGACCGGTGAGCAGTTCTTC	CASSPRTGEQFF
15	TRBV5-5	-	-	TRBJ2-5	TGTGCCAGCAGCTTGACATGGCGGGCCAAAGAGACCCAGTACTTC	CASSLTWRAKETQYF
14	TRBV11-2	many	TRBD1	TRBJ2-1	TGTGCCAGCAGTCACATCAGGGGGTACAATGAGCAGTTCTTC	CASSHIRGYNEQFF
16	TRBV28	-	TRBD1	TRBJ2-3	TGTGCCAGCAGTCCTAATACAGGGGGTAGCACAGATACGCAGTATTTT	CASSPNTGGSTDTQYF
15	TRBV29-1	few	-	TRBJ2-1	TGCAGCGTTGAAGTTCATAGGACTACCGACAATGAGCAGTTCTTC	CSVEVHRTTDNEQFF
15	TRBV9	few	-	TRBJ1-2	TGTGCCAGCAGCGTATTTCTGGACAGCTTGTATGGCTACACCTTC	CASSVFLDSLYGYTF
14	TRBV12-3/TRBV12-4	few	-	TRBJ2-5	TGTGCCAGCAGCCGGGACCTAACTCAAGAGACCCAGTACTTC	CASSRDLTQETQYF
15	TRBV5-1	few	-	TRBJ2-7	TGCGCCAGCAGCTTGGGGTCGGGACCTCACTACGAGCAGTACTTC	CASSLGSGPHYEQYF